This entry lists 23 T cell receptor beta chains sequenced from one sample in a study of blood T cells in healthy people across ages. Then a second PCR, running about 6 to 12 cycles, was carried out with a sample-barcoded 5' primer and a J-beta primer mix. TCRdb re-derived calls from the 5' RACE reads in MiXCR, one entry per CDR3 protein. In the table there are 800,000 to 950,000 distinct CDR3 sequences, approximately 49% of which are singletons. Sequencing was done on a sample of blood. The receptors derive from a man aged 30 to 45 in good health.

This chain uses TRBV20-1 with TRBJ1-2, with D unclear. The CDR3 extends over 14 amino acids. Trimming removed 3 bases at V and 1 base at J, with 12 bases between. Germline assignment: CDR1 DFQATT and CDR2 SNEGSKA (reference sequence). The CDR3 reads CSARSADLNYGYTF. The CDR3 DNA reads TGCAGTGCTAGGAGTGCGGACCTTAACTATGGCTACACCTTC.

This clonotype was recorded only once. The V call is TRBV18, the J call TRBJ1-1; D is perhaps TRBD1 (6 bases). Trimming pared 2 bases from V and 4 bases from J, leaving 14 bases between. Germline CDR1 and CDR2: KGHSH and LQKENI. There are 15 residues in the CDR3. The CDR3 spells CASSPSGGLVTEAFF. The CDR3 DNA is TGTGCCAGCTCACCATCTGGGGGGCTGGTCACTGAAGCTTTCTTT. Based on the CDR3 plus reference TRBV18 and TRBJ1-1, the full variable domain is NAGVMQNPRHLVRRRGQEARLRCSPMKGHSHVYWYRQLPEEGLKFMVYLQKENIIDESGMPKERFSAEFPKEGPSILRIQQVVRGDSAAYFCASSPSGGLVTEAFFGQGTRLTVV.

This chain joins TRBV3-1 and TRBJ2-7; 9 bases align to TRBD2. Trimming took 2 bases from V and 3 from J; bases not matched to a gene: 5. The V gene's germline CDR1 is LGHDT and CDR2 YNNKEL (reference sequence). This CDR3 region has 15 residues. The CDR3 region has the DNA TGTGCCAGCAGCCAACGGCTAGCGGGGAACTACGAGCAGTACTTC. Protein: CASSQRLAGNYEQYF.

CDR3 loop: CASSPEGGLAAQETQYF. CDR3 nucleotide sequence: TGTGCCAGCAGTCCGGAAGGAGGACTAGCGGCCCAAGAGACCCAGTACTTC. The chain links TRBV6-2 or TRBV6-3 to TRBJ2-5; TRBD2 agrees at 10 bases. The CDR3 totals 17 residues. The germline CDR1 and CDR2 sequences are MNHEY and SVGEGT. J lost 1 base, V lost 5 bases, and 10 bases had no gene match.

V is TRBV20-1 and J is TRBJ2-5; D is perhaps TRBD1 (5 bases). Germline CDR1 is DFQATT and CDR2 is SNEGSKA (reference sequence). This CDR3 has 13 residues. With 1 base removed from V and 5 bases from J, the gap between germline ends came to 11 bases. The CDR3 coding sequence is TGCAGTGCTAGAGCTAGTAGGGGCGAGACCCAGTACTTC. It is translated as CSARASRGETQYF.

V gene TRBV10-3 combines with J gene TRBJ2-7, with D possibly being TRBD2 (6 bases). The DNA end lines up better with TRBJ2-5; the J call may be wrong. Germline CDR1 and CDR2: ENHRY and SYGVKD. The length of the CDR3 is 12 residues. The CDR3 nucleotides are TGTGCCGTATCGGGGCTAGCGGAGACCCAGTACTTC. It codes for CAVSGLAETQYF.

V is TRBV7-9 and J is TRBJ1-1; possibly TRBD1 for D (5 bases). The CDR3 is made up of 14 amino acids. The germline CDR1 and CDR2 sequences are SEHNR and FQNEAQ (reference sequence). The V and J ends lost 8 bases and 1 base respectively, with 14 bases between them. The CDR3 sequence: CASRGGATNTEAFF. In DNA form, the CDR3 reads TGTGCCAGCCGGGGCGGCGCCACGAACACTGAAGCTTTCTTT.

The chain couples TRBV12-3 or TRBV12-4 to TRBJ2-6; D is unclear. The CDR3 totals 15 residues. V was trimmed by 8 bases and J by 0 bases, leaving 11 bases between them. This chain's CDR3 is CASRTANSGANVLTF. The CDR3 DNA is TGTGCCAGCCGTACAGCAAACTCTGGGGCCAACGTCCTGACTTTC.

The CDR3 sequence: CSARDQDTQYF. The DNA for the CDR3 is TGCAGTGCTAGAGATCAGGATACGCAGTATTTT. The chain carries TRBV20-1 and TRBJ2-3; unclear D gene. This CDR3 is 11 amino acids long. Trimming took off 0 bases at V and 6 bases at J, with 4 bases between the two ends. CDR1 and CDR2 (germline): DFQATT, SNEGSKA (reference sequence).

The J gene is TRBJ2-3, the V gene TRBV29-1, with 14 bases matching TRBD2. Germline assignment: CDR1 SQVTM and CDR2 ANQGSEA. J was trimmed by 5 bases and V by 6 bases; bases with no gene match: 4. The CDR3 sequence is 14 residues long. The CDR3 spells CSVGTSGRGDTQYF. The CDR3, as DNA: TGCAGCGTCGGGACTAGCGGGAGAGGAGATACGCAGTATTTT.

The J gene is TRBJ2-4, the V gene TRBV11-3; TRBD2 might be the D (5 bases). V was shortened by 5 bases and J by 13 bases, with 15 bases between the two germline ends. From germline, CDR1 is SGHNT and CDR2 YENEEA. The CDR3 totals 12 residues. The CDR3 nucleotides read TGTGCCAGCAGCCCGGACTCTACGGGGCAGTACTTC. Its translation is CASSPDSTGQYF.

In its sample, this clonotype was seen a few times. This chain links TRBV6-2 or TRBV6-3 with TRBJ2-5, with a weak D call TRBD2 (6 bases). V dropped 4 bases and J dropped 2 bases, with 11 bases sitting between them. CDR1 is MNHEY and CDR2 is SVGEGT in the germline V gene. The CDR3 has 14 amino acids. The CDR3: CASSWRAGQETQYF. The CDR3 nucleotides are TGTGCCAGCAGTTGGAGGGCAGGACAAGAGACCCAGTACTTC.

This clonotype was counted between two and nine times. CDR3: CSVKGLLTDTQYF. In DNA form, the CDR3 reads TGCAGCGTCAAGGGCTTACTCACAGATACGCAGTATTTT. The V gene is TRBV29-1, the J gene TRBJ2-3; D is uncertain. With 6 bases removed from V and 2 bases from J, the gap between germline ends came to 12 bases. The CDR3 runs to 13 residues. Germline V gene lookup returns CDR1 SQVTM and CDR2 ANQGSEA.

The chain carries TRBV11-2 and TRBJ2-4; 9 bases are shared with TRBD2. The J call may not be correct, given that the DNA end is closer to TRBJ2-7. The CDR3 runs 15 residues. CDR1 and CDR2 (germline): SGHAT, FQNNGV. CDR3 sequence (DNA): TGTGCCAGCAGAAATAGCGGGAGTTCGACCTACGAGCAGTACTTC. This encodes CASRNSGSSTYEQYF.

V usage is TRBV28 and J usage is TRBJ1-5; perhaps TRBD1 as D (5 bases). Trimming cost V 8 bases and J 1 base, with 18 bases left between them. The CDR3 has 16 amino acids. Germline V gene lookup returns CDR1 MDHEN and CDR2 SYDVKM. This CDR3 reads CASRSHGRGSNQPQHF. CDR3 nucleotides: TGTGCCAGCCGAAGCCACGGGAGGGGAAGCAATCAGCCCCAGCATTTT.

The chain employs TRBV24-1 and TRBJ2-2; D is ambiguous. The V gene lost 3 bases and the J gene lost 1 base, with 5 bases spanning the gap. Germline values: CDR1 KGHDR, CDR2 SFDVKD. This CDR3 comprises 14 residues. The CDR3, as DNA: TGTGCCACCAGTGATCGGAAGAACACCGGGGAGCTGTTTTTT. Its translation: CATSDRKNTGELFF.

Regarding this clonotype: Since a much larger clone is just one base distant, this may be a read error. The chain recombines TRBV29-1 with TRBJ2-5; D could derive from TRBD1 or TRBD2 (6 bases each). Per germline, CDR1 SQVTM and CDR2 ANQGSEA. The CDR3 sequence is 15 residues long. Trimming stripped 4 bases from V and 11 bases from J, with 26 bases between. Written as DNA, the CDR3 is TGCAGCGTTGGATCGGAGGGGGGAGCCAAAAACACTCAGTACTTC. It translates to CSVGSEGGAKNTQYF.

Details on this clonotype: This could be a read error, since a much larger clone is one nucleotide away. J is TRBJ2-5 and V is TRBV4-1; 13 positions agree with TRBD2. Germline CDR1 reads MGHRA; CDR2 reads YSYEKL. Trimming removed 3 bases from V and 11 bases from J; junction bases left unmatched: 12. This CDR3 contains 16 residues. CDR3 loop: CASSQMRLAGGGEQYF. The CDR3 DNA is TGCGCCAGCAGCCAGATGAGACTAGCGGGGGGCGGTGAGCAGTACTTC.

V gene TRBV28 combines with J gene TRBJ2-3; 7 bases are a match to TRBD2. Germline-derived CDR1 and CDR2 are MDHEN and SYDVKM. The CDR3 has 16 residues. V was pared by 2 bases and J by 0 bases, with 5 bases of the junction left unmatched. CDR3 region: CASSLGAGYSTDTQYF. The CDR3 nucleotides are TGTGCCAGCAGTTTAGGAGCGGGATATAGCACAGATACGCAGTATTTT.

This chain links TRBV27 with TRBJ2-3; a possible D gene is TRBD2 (7 bases). Looked up from germline, CDR1 is MNHEY and CDR2 is SMNVEV (reference sequence). Trimming cost V 6 bases and J 4 bases, with 11 bases left between them. This CDR3 is built from 13 residues. CDR3 sequence: CASRGGAADTQYF. CDR3 nucleotides: TGTGCCAGCAGAGGGGGGGCCGCAGATACGCAGTATTTT.

This clonotype has only a few counts. This sequence joins TRBV4-1 and TRBJ2-7; 11 positions agree with TRBD1. The CDR3 spans 17 residues. Per the germline V gene, CDR1 is MGHRA and CDR2 is YSYEKL. Germline trimming cut 0 bases from V and 2 bases from J; bases unmatched to any gene: 6. CDR3 protein: CASSQEGQGAPPYEQYF. CDR3 DNA: TGCGCCAGCAGCCAAGAAGGACAGGGGGCTCCTCCCTACGAGCAGTACTTC.

This rearrangement joins TRBV3-1 to TRBJ2-5, with D perhaps being TRBD1 or TRBD2 (5 bases each). The last part of the DNA fits TRBJ2-7 better; the J call may be wrong. Germline V gene data show CDR1 as LGHDT and CDR2 as YNNKEL (reference sequence). The CDR3 consists of 15 residues. The CDR3 is CASSQETGTDYEQYF. The CDR3 nucleotides are TGTGCCAGCAGCCAAGAAACGGGGACGGACTACGAGCAGTACTTC.

This clonotype was counted ten times or more. The rearrangement links TRBV4-1 to TRBJ2-5; D remains ambiguous. Deletions cut 0 bases from V and 5 bases from J, with 13 bases between. CDR1 is MGHRA, CDR2 YSYEKL, per germline. The CDR3 has 15 amino acids. The DNA of the CDR3 is TGCGCCAGCAGCCAAGATCTCCCAGGTTTGGAGACCCAGTACTTC. It specifies CASSQDLPGLETQYF.